This T cell receptor (beta chain) emerged from a study of pediatric ulcerative colitis. Turning to the study itself: Ulcerative colitis patients had pancolitis or left-sided colitis, with confirming histology. The study, taken as a whole, reports: In rectum, acute severe colitis had expanded clones and less diversity.

Rectal tissue came from one to two pinch biopsies taken at colonoscopy. The assay was run at survey level. Samples were sequenced at Survey level, maximum 500,000 reads. Repertoires were generated with immunoSEQ multiplex PCR, while TCRdb's copy carries only in-frame clones and drops some. Among 20,000 to 25,000 clones listed, approximately 71% were seen once. Concerning this clone: Its antigen is not known.

Per germline, CDR1 SGHNT and CDR2 YYREEE (reference sequence). V was clipped by 2 bases and J by 10 bases; unmatched bases: 6. This CDR3 comprises 15 residues. Material for sequencing was gut tissue. This receptor was obtained from a boy between 10 and 17 years old with severe ulcerative colitis. The V gene is TRBV5-4, the J gene TRBJ2-1; 13 bases align to TRBD2. In DNA, the CDR3 is TGTGCCAGCAGCTTTGGACTAGCGGGAGTAGTGGAGCAGTTCTTC. Translation gives CASSFGLAGVVEQFF.